The clone carrying this TCR beta chain was seen only a few times. This entry comes from a study of blood T cell repertoires in COVID-19. Whole-study context: T cells, B-cell-depleted T cells, or PBMCs supplied cDNA or gDNA.

Here immunoSEQ multiplex PCR was the method, and the copy in TCRdb shows in-frame clones only, minus some. Of hundreds of thousands of clones listed, more than 65% are singletons. CDR1 MGHDK and CDR2 SYGVNS come from the germline V gene. The CDR3 is 14 residues long. Trimming removed 4 bases at V and 8 bases at J, with 14 bases between. The chain couples TRBV25-1 to TRBJ1-4; D might be TRBD1 (5 bases). Sequenced input: peripheral blood. The TCR sequence derives from an elderly woman with acute or convalescent COVID-19. Here the CDR3 reads CASSGTSKGEKLFF. The CDR3, as DNA: TGTGCCAGCAGTGGGACATCAAAGGGGGAAAAACTGTTTTTT. Supplemented by reference TRBV25-1 and TRBJ1-4, the full variable domain reads EADIYQTPRYLVIGTGKKITLECSQTMGHDKMYWYQQDPGMELHLIHYSYGVNSTEKGDLSSESTVSRIRTEHFPLTLESARPSHTSQYLCASSGTSKGEKLFFGSGTQLSVL.